This T cell receptor beta chain was retrieved from a study of response to subunit inactivated influenza vaccine (dated by TCRdb to between 2017 and 2018). In the study overall: To follow how T cells responded to a trivalent subunit inactivated influenza vaccine, the researchers relied on deep quantitative profiling of the T cell receptor repertoire.

A few counts support this clonotype. The antigen it recognizes is unknown. Qualities for individual bases were not recorded, and no much larger clone is one base off. Results and caveats for the whole study, not just this receptor: The authors proposed that each seasonal influenza vaccination may bring in only a limited number of new T cells.

Looking up the germline V gene yields CDR1 MNHNS and CDR2 SASEGT. From the cysteine through the phenylalanine, the CDR3 covers 18 amino acids. The DNA shown is the 54-base CDR3, in frame from base 1. V loses 6 bases at its end and J loses 1 base; junction bases beyond the gene matches: 13. Libraries were built with RT-PCR. The instrument given in TCRdb is Illumina HiSeq 2500. TCRdb's own reprocessing of the public reads used fastp at Q25 and MiXCR and kept productive beta chains. Duplicate CDR3 protein sequences are folded into a single record with the most common DNA and genes. Recorded for this sample are around 300,000 distinct CDR3 sequences; roughly 20% of them occurred a single time. 10% of the sample is taken by the ten largest.

The rearranged segments are TRBV6-1 and TRBJ1-5, and 9 junctional nucleotides match TRBD1. This receptor was identified in a man aged 50 to 69 who received an inactivated influenza vaccine. Donor details come from another sample of the same person, matched by shared clones. The starting material was PBMCs from blood, obtained 21 months after vaccination. CDR3 loop: CASRPMGQGSISNQPQHF. The DNA reads TGTGCCAGCAGGCCGATGGGACAGGGATCCATCAGCAATCAGCCCCAGCATTTT.